This TCR beta chain was captured in a study of blood T cells in healthy people across ages. Findings of the study overall: Older individuals had lower TCR beta diversity per million T cells (the decline was roughly linear).

Germline V gene data show CDR1 as MNHEY and CDR2 as SVGAGI. The length of the CDR3 is 16 residues. V was pared by 8 bases and J by 4 bases, with 23 bases between. This clonotype was seen only a few times. No antigen is known for it. Next came a second PCR, run for about 6 to 12 cycles, which used a sample-barcoded 5' primer along with a J-beta primer mix. Samples each returned at least 3 million CDR3-containing paired-end reads. MiXCR, applied by TCRdb to the 5' RACE reads, yields one record per CDR3 protein. The sample lists approximately 900,000 distinct CDR3 sequences, about 28% occurring once. This sample also belongs to another study, concerning T cells of mothers and their children. That work states: Three healthy Caucasian mothers and their six children were the donors.

Sequencing was done on a sample of blood. V gene TRBV6-5 combines with J gene TRBJ1-2; D may be TRBD1 (5 bases). The origin of this receptor is a woman in her thirties or forties in good health. CDR3 nucleotides: TGTGCCAGCTCCCGGGGCGCCCAATCCATGAGCTATGGCTACACCTTC. Residues: CASSRGAQSMSYGYTF.